One sample yielded the 27 T cell receptor beta chains listed below, sequenced in a study of regulatory T cells in long-lasting Graves disease. The time point was: newly diagnosed GD, antithyroid drugs for less than 3 months. PBMCs provided the RNA from which the TCR library was made. Researchers made TCR beta libraries by using iRepertoire HTBI primers and running Arm-PCR on CDR3 regions. MiXCR, run by TCRdb on the multiplex PCR reads, gives a single entry per CDR3 protein. The data hold about 460,000 distinct CDR3 sequences, with 14% observed a single time. The same data also went into a second study, on T cells in Graves' hyperthyroidism and ophthalmopathy.

The sequences come from peripheral blood mononuclear cells (PBMCs), collected at new diagnosis, from a patient treated with antithyroid drugs. The receptors originated from a woman aged 45-65 years with Graves disease.

This clonotype came up many times. This chain uses TRBV9 with TRBJ2-5; no clear D. The CDR3 covers 15 residues. CDR1 is SGDLS, CDR2 YYNGEE, per germline. The germline V and J ends were trimmed by 3 bases and 5 bases, with 17 bases remaining between them. The CDR3, as DNA: TGTGCCAGCAGCGCTCAATCCGGGCAGTGGGAGACCCAGTACTTC. Its translation is CASSAQSGQWETQYF.

This rearrangement joins TRBV3-1 to TRBJ2-7; 8 bases agree with TRBD2. The J segment lost 2 bases and the V segment lost 4 bases, leaving 16 bases of the junction unmatched. The CDR3 loop spans 18 amino acids. Per the germline V gene, CDR1 is LGHDT and CDR2 is YNNKEL (reference sequence). Written as DNA, the CDR3 is TGTGCCAGCAGCCCCGAGACGAAGGCCACTAGCGGCACCTACGAGCAGTACTTC. This gives the protein CASSPETKATSGTYEQYF.

This clonotype was found many times. The chain employs TRBV30 and TRBJ2-3; D is uncertain. The V and J ends lost 2 bases and 2 bases respectively, with 14 bases between them. Germline V lookup: CDR1 GTSNPN, CDR2 SVGIG (reference sequence). CDR3 length equals 15 residues. The CDR3 sequence is CAWSRLETLTDTQYF. The CDR3 DNA is TGTGCCTGGAGTCGGCTAGAGACGCTCACAGATACGCAGTATTTT.

CDR3 region: CASSPGTGKSYEQYF. For the CDR3, the DNA is TGTGCCAGCAGCCCGGGGACAGGGAAGTCCTACGAGCAGTACTTC. The chain employs TRBV9 and TRBJ2-7, with TRBD1 identical over 9 bases. This CDR3 contains 15 residues. J lost 1 base, V lost 4 bases, and 6 bases had no gene match. Germline V gives CDR1 SGDLS, CDR2 YYNGEE.

This chain joins TRBV6-1 and TRBJ2-1; no definite D call. CDR3 length: 16 amino acids. V was trimmed by 4 bases and J by 0 bases, leaving 13 bases between them. The germline CDR1 and CDR2 sequences are MNHNS and SASEGT. In DNA form, the CDR3 reads TGTGCCAGCAGTGGAATCACGCTTAGCTCCTACAATGAGCAGTTCTTC. Its translation is CASSGITLSSYNEQFF.

The table lists this clonotype with many counts. The chain recombines TRBV24-1 with TRBJ1-4; TRBD1 might be the D (5 bases). Trimming left V 9 bases short and J 5 bases short, with 6 bases between. The CDR3 runs to 11 residues. Looked up from germline, CDR1 is KGHDR and CDR2 is SFDVKD. The CDR3 coding sequence is TGTGCCACCGGACACAATGAAAAACTGTTTTTT. It yields the protein CATGHNEKLFF.

This chain uses TRBV2 with TRBJ1-2; TRBD1 matches at 9 bases. The CDR3 length is 14 residues. Looked up from germline, CDR1 is SNHLY and CDR2 is FYNNEI. V was pared by 5 bases and J by 8 bases, with 9 bases of the junction left unmatched. Here the CDR3 reads CASSSTGGEAGYTF. In DNA form, the CDR3 reads TGTGCCAGCAGTTCAACAGGGGGCGAGGCCGGCTACACCTTC.

V and J are TRBV29-1 and TRBJ1-2; D unclear. V was clipped by 3 bases and J by 4 bases, with 15 bases between them. The CDR3 spans 14 residues. CDR1 and CDR2 (germline): SQVTM, ANQGSEA. The DNA of the CDR3 is TGCAGCGTTGATAATGCGATCGAAGGCTATGGCTACACCTTC. This sequence encodes CSVDNAIEGYGYTF.

The chain combines TRBV5-6 with TRBJ1-6; D gene unclear. The V gene's germline CDR1 is SGHDT and CDR2 YYEEEE. CDR3 length equals 15 residues. V was clipped by 0 bases and J by 9 bases, with 13 bases between them. In DNA form, the CDR3 reads TGTGCCAGCAGCTTGGTAAACAGTCAAGGTTCACCCCTCCACTTT. It encodes CASSLVNSQGSPLHF.

A remark on this clonotype: Being one base from a much bigger clone, this may be a read error. V gene TRBV5-1 combines with J gene TRBJ1-1; D not resolved. CDR3 size: 15 residues. Germline V CDR1 and CDR2: SGHRS, YFSETQ. The ends were cut back, 1 base at V and 0 bases at J, with 10 bases in the middle. The CDR3 DNA sequence: TGCGCCAGCAGCTTGATCCCGGGGTTGAACACTGAAGCTTTCTTT. It encodes CASSLIPGLNTEAFF.

V gene TRBV19 combines with J gene TRBJ1-1, with D tentatively TRBD1 (5 bases). Per germline, CDR1 LNHDA and CDR2 SQIVND (reference sequence). The CDR3 contains 12 residues. V was shortened by 5 bases and J by 6 bases, with 10 bases between the two germline ends. CDR3 sequence: CASSADSSEAFF. The CDR3 coding sequence is TGTGCCAGTAGTGCAGACAGTTCTGAAGCTTTCTTT.

This clonotype was counted only a few times. This chain links TRBV7-2 with TRBJ1-5; no clear D. Germline V lookup: CDR1 SGHTA, CDR2 FQGNSA. The CDR3 has 13 amino acids. Trimming removed 2 bases from V and 8 bases from J, with 10 bases in between. This CDR3 is CASSLNPLEPQHF. CDR3 sequence (DNA): TGTGCCAGCAGCTTAAACCCGTTAGAGCCCCAGCATTTT.

This clonotype was seen at least ten times. The J gene is TRBJ1-1, the V gene TRBV2; D gene unclear. Germline-derived CDR1 and CDR2 are SNHLY and FYNNEI. The CDR3 sequence is 16 residues long. Trimming removed 8 bases from V and 0 bases from J, with 19 bases in between. In nucleotides, the CDR3 is TGTGCCAGCGGGGTGCTTCCTGGCAAAATGAACACTGAAGCTTTCTTT. Amino acid sequence: CASGVLPGKMNTEAFF.

This clonotype was picked up a small number of times. A single base separates this from a much larger clone, so it may be a read error. The V gene is TRBV30, the J gene TRBJ2-3, with 7 bases matching TRBD2. Germline V lookup: CDR1 GTSNPN, CDR2 SVGIG (reference sequence). Losses at the gene ends were 5 bases for V and 2 bases for J; bases not matched to a gene: 4. The CDR3 is made up of 13 amino acids. The CDR3 region has the DNA TGTGCCTGGGGGGGGGGGTACACAGATACGCAGTATTTT. Its protein product is CAWGGGYTDTQYF.

This clonotype was recorded a few times. V and J are TRBV28 and TRBJ2-7, with D possibly matching TRBD2 (5 bases). The V gene lost 8 bases and the J gene lost 2 bases, with 16 bases spanning the gap. The CDR3 has 14 residues. The germline V gene has CDR1 MDHEN and CDR2 SYDVKM. The CDR3 DNA reads TGTGCCAGCGGGAGTTATTTTGGGCCCTACGAGCAGTACTTC. The encoded protein is CASGSYFGPYEQYF. The variable domain in full, completed from reference TRBV28 and TRBJ2-7, reads DVKVTQSSRYLVKRTGEKVFLECVQDMDHENMFWYRQDPGLGLRLIYFSYDVKMKEKGDIPEGYSVSREKKERFSLILESASTNQTSMYLCASGSYFGPYEQYFGPGTRLTVT.

The chain has TRBV5-4 and TRBJ2-1, with D uncertain. The V gene's germline CDR1 is SGHNT and CDR2 YYREEE (reference sequence). With 2 bases removed from V and 6 bases from J, the gap between germline ends came to 15 bases. The length of the CDR3 is 15 residues. CDR3 bases: TGTGCCAGCAGCTTAGACACTAACCCTGGCAATGAGCAGTTCTTC. It translates to CASSLDTNPGNEQFF.

Many counts were recorded for this clonotype. The chain is built from TRBV3-1 and TRBJ1-2; D not certain. The CDR3 consists of 15 residues. The germline gives CDR1 LGHDT, CDR2 YNNKEL (reference sequence). Trimming left V 0 bases short and J 4 bases short, with 12 bases between. This CDR3 reads CASSQDRHFSYGYTF. The DNA of the CDR3 is TGTGCCAGCAGCCAAGATAGGCATTTTAGCTATGGCTACACCTTC.

This clonotype was seen a handful of times. The rearrangement joins TRBV5-6 to TRBJ2-1; D not certain. This CDR3 region has 15 residues. From germline, CDR1 is SGHDT and CDR2 YYEEEE. The germline V and J ends were trimmed by 0 bases and 1 base, with 8 bases remaining between them. CDR3 region: CASSLDPRSYNEQFF. CDR3 DNA: TGTGCCAGCAGCTTGGATCCCAGGTCCTACAATGAGCAGTTCTTC. The full variable domain, rest sourced from reference TRBV5-6 and TRBJ2-1, is DAGVTQSPTHLIKTRGQQVTLRCSPKSGHDTVSWYQQALGQGPQFIFQYYEEEERQRGNFPDRFSGHQFPNYSSELNVNALLLGDSALYLCASSLDPRSYNEQFFGPGTRLTVL.

This clonotype was seen more than once but under ten times. The rearrangement joins TRBV5-4 to TRBJ2-1; perhaps TRBD2 as D (5 bases). Germline CDR1 and CDR2: SGHNT and YYREEE (reference sequence). V was clipped by 7 bases and J by 2 bases, with 13 bases between them. The CDR3 runs to 14 residues. CDR3 amino acids: CASSNGVAYNEQFF. In DNA, the CDR3 is TGTGCCAGCTCCAACGGGGTAGCCTACAATGAGCAGTTCTTC. Variable domain in full (rest from reference TRBV5-4 and TRBJ2-1): ETGVTQSPTHLIKTRGQQVTLRCSSQSGHNTVSWYQQALGQGPQFIFQYYREEENGRGNFPPRFSGLQFPNYSSELNVNALELDDSALYLCASSNGVAYNEQFFGPGTRLTVL.

In this sample, this clonotype turned up many times. The gene calls are TRBV2 and TRBJ1-5; a possible D gene is TRBD1 (5 bases). V lost 3 bases, J lost 7 bases, and 13 bases lay in between. This CDR3 spans 14 amino acids. Germline loops: CDR1 SNHLY, CDR2 FYNNEI. This CDR3 is CASSERGRWQPQHF. CDR3 DNA: TGTGCCAGCAGTGAGAGGGGACGGTGGCAGCCCCAGCATTTT.

The rearrangement joins TRBV18 to TRBJ2-1, with D possibly TRBD1 on 6 matching bases. Germline V gene lookup returns CDR1 KGHSH and CDR2 LQKENI. The CDR3 sequence is 13 residues long. Trimming cost V 6 bases and J 5 bases, with 11 bases left between them. Here the CDR3 reads CASSLRDNNEQFF. Here the CDR3 DNA reads TGTGCCAGCTCGCTCCGGGACAACAATGAGCAGTTCTTC. The full variable domain, rest sourced from reference TRBV18 and TRBJ2-1, is NAGVMQNPRHLVRRRGQEARLRCSPMKGHSHVYWYRQLPEEGLKFMVYLQKENIIDESGMPKERFSAEFPKEGPSILRIQQVVRGDSAAYFCASSLRDNNEQFFGPGTRLTVL.

The table lists this clonotype with many counts. The J gene is TRBJ2-1, the V gene TRBV9, with TRBD1 matching over 7 bases. The V gene end was trimmed by 5 bases and the J gene end by 7 bases; junction bases not matched to a gene: 18. This CDR3 has 17 amino acids. Germline V lookup: CDR1 SGDLS, CDR2 YYNGEE. As DNA, the CDR3 is TGTGCCAGCAGTTGGTACCCCGGGACAGCCCCGAGGAATGAGCAGTTCTTC. This encodes CASSWYPGTAPRNEQFF. The whole variable domain, remainder taken from reference TRBV9 and TRBJ2-1, is DSGVTQTPKHLITATGQRVTLRCSPRSGDLSVYWYQQSLDQGLQFLIQYYNGEERAKGNILERFSAQQFPDLHSELNLSSLELGDSALYFCASSWYPGTAPRNEQFFGPGTRLTVL.

The V and J genes are TRBV5-6 and TRBJ2-3, with 7 bases identical to TRBD1. Germline trimming cut 5 bases from V and 2 bases from J; bases unmatched to any gene: 8. The CDR3 sequence is 15 residues long. The germline gives CDR1 SGHDT, CDR2 YYEEEE. This CDR3 is CASRIGTDITDTQYF. The DNA of the CDR3 is TGTGCCAGCAGGATCGGGACAGACATCACAGATACGCAGTATTTT.

The CDR3 DNA follows: TGCGCCAGCAGCTTGTTGATAGCGGGGGGCACAGATACGCAGTATTTT. It is translated as CASSLLIAGGTDTQYF. The chain employs TRBV5-1 and TRBJ2-3; 9 bases are shared with TRBD2. V shed 1 base, J shed 1 base, and the junction held 4 bases outside the gene matches. This CDR3 is built from 16 residues. Germline CDR1 and CDR2: SGHRS and YFSETQ.

This clonotype was counted many times. The chain recombines TRBV12-3 or TRBV12-4 with TRBJ2-7; possibly TRBD1 for D (6 bases). V lost 3 bases, J lost 3 bases, and 12 bases lay in between. The CDR3 consists of 14 residues. CDR3 in amino acids: CASSFFPGDYEQYF. In nucleotides, the CDR3 is TGTGCCAGCAGTTTTTTCCCAGGGGACTACGAGCAGTACTTC.

The genes are TRBV29-1 and TRBJ2-7; D is undetermined. In germline, CDR1 is SQVTM, CDR2 ANQGSEA. V shed 4 bases and J shed 5 bases, with 24 bases lying between them. The CDR3 has 16 amino acids. The CDR3 DNA reads TGCAGCGTTGCCAGCTTCAAAGGCCCGCGATCCAACGAGCAGTACTTC. This gives the protein CSVASFKGPRSNEQYF.

J is TRBJ2-1 and V is TRBV6-1; TRBD1 matches 10 bases. The CDR3 contains 14 residues. Unmatched junction bases numbered 10, after V lost 9 bases and J lost 8 bases. Germline-derived CDR1 and CDR2 are MNHNS and SASEGT. CDR3 sequence: CASSDRGSWDEQFF. CDR3 DNA sequence: TGTGCCAGTTCGGACAGGGGGTCGTGGGATGAGCAGTTCTTC.